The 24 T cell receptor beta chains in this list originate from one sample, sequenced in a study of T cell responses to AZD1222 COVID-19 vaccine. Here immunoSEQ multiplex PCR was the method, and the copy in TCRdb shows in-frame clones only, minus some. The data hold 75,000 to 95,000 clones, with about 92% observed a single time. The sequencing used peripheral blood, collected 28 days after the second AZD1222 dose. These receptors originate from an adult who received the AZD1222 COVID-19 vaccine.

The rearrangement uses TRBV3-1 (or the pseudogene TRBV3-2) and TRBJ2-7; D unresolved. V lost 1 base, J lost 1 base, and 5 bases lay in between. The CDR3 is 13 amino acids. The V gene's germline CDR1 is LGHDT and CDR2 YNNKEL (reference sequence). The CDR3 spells CASSQVESYEQYF. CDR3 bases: TGTGCCAGCAGCCAAGTGGAGTCCTACGAGCAGTACTTC.

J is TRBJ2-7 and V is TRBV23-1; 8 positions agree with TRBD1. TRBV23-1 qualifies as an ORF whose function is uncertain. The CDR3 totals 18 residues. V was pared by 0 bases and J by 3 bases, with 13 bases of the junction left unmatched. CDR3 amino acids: CASSQSGTGRLILYEQYF. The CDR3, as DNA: TGCGCCAGCAGTCAATCGGGGACAGGCCGCTTGATCCTCTACGAGCAGTACTTC.

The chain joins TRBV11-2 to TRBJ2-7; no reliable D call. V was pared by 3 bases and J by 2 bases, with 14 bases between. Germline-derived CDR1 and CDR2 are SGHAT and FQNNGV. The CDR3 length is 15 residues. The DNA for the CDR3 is TGTGCCAGCAGCTTTAACTCTGAACTCCCCTACGAGCAGTACGTC. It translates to CASSFNSELPYEQYV.

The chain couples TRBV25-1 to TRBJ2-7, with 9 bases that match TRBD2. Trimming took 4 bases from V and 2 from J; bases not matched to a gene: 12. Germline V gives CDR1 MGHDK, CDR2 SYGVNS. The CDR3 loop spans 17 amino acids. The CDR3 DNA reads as TGTGCCAGCAGTGGATATTTGAGCGGGGGGACTACCTACGAGCAGTACTTC. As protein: CASSGYLSGGTTYEQYF.

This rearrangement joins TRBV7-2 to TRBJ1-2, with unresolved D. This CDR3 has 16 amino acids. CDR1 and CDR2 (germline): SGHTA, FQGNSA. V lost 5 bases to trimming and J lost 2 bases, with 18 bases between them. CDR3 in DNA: TGTGCCAGCAGCCAAACCTTCGCGACGGGGAACTATGGCTACACCTTC. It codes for CASSQTFATGNYGYTF.

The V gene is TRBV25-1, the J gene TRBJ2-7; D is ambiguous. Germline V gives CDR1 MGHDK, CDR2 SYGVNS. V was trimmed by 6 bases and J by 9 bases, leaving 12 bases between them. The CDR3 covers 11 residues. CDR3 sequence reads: CASSFNQRQYF. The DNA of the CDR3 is TGTGCCAGCAGCTTTAACCAGAGGCAGTACTTC.

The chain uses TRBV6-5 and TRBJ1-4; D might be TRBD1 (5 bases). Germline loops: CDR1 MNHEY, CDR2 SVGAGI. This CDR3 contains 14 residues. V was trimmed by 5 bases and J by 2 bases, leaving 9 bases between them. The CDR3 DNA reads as TGTGCCAGCAGTCAGACAGTGACTAATGAAAAACTGTTTTTT. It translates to CASSQTVTNEKLFF.

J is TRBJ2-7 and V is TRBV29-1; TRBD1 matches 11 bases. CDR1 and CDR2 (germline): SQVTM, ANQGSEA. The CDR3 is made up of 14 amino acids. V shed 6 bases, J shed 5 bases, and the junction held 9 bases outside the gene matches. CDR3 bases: TGCAGCGTCGGAGGGAGGACAGGGGGCGACGAGCAGTACTTC. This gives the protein CSVGGRTGGDEQYF.

CDR3 nucleotides: TGTGCCAGCAGGAAAACAGGGATAAATCAGCCCCAGCATTTT. Translation gives CASRKTGINQPQHF. The rearrangement uses TRBV7-2 and TRBJ1-5; tentative D call: TRBD1 (6 bases). This CDR3 has 14 amino acids. V shed 6 bases and J shed 4 bases, with 13 bases lying between them. Germline V lookup: CDR1 SGHTA, CDR2 FQGNSA. The variable domain in full, completed from reference TRBV7-2 and TRBJ1-5, reads GAGVSQSPSNKVTEKGKDVELRCDPISGHTALYWYRQSLGQGLEFLIYFQGNSAPDKSGLPSDRFSAERTGGSVSTLTIQRTQQEDSAVYLCASRKTGINQPQHFGDGTRLSIL.

CDR3 coding DNA: TGTGCAAGTCTCCGTCGACAGGATGGTACTGAAGCTTTCTTT. Translation gives CASLRRQDGTEAFF. J is TRBJ1-1 and V is TRBV12-2; no check of the table's D call, TRBD1, against the DNA was made. TRBV12-2 counts as a pseudogene. This CDR3 region has 14 residues.

CDR3 sequence reads: CASSLVTGTGFTLNYGYTF. CDR3 coding DNA: TGTGCCAGCAGCTTAGTAACCGGGACAGGGTTCACTCTTAACTATGGCTACACCTTC. This rearrangement joins TRBV7-9 to TRBJ1-2; 9 positions agree with TRBD1. The CDR3 contains 19 residues. CDR1 and CDR2 from the germline V gene are SEHNR and FQNEAQ (reference sequence). The V segment lost 1 base and the J segment 1 base; nucleotides outside the gene matches: 13.

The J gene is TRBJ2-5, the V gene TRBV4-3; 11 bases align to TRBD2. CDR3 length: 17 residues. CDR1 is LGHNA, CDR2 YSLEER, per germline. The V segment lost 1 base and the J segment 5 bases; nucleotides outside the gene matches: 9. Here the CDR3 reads CASSQVISGGAKETQYF. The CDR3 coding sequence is TGCGCCAGCAGCCAAGTCATTAGCGGGGGGGCCAAGGAGACCCAGTACTTC.

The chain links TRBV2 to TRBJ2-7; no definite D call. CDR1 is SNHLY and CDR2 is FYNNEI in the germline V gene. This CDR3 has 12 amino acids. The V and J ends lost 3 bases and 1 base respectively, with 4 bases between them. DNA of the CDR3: TGTGCCAGCAGTGAGGGGTCCTACGAGCAGTACTTC. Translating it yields CASSEGSYEQYF.

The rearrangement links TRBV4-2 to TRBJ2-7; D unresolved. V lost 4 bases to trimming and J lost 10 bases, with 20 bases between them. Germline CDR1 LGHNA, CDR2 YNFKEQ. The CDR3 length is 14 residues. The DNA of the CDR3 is TGTGCCAGCAGCCCGGACCCGGCACCTTATCCCCAGTACGTC. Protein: CASSPDPAPYPQYV.

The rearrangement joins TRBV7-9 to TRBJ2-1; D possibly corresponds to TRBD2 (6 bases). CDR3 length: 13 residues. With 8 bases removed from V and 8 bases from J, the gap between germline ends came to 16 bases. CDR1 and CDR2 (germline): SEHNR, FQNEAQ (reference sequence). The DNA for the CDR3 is TGTGCCAGCTACGGGGGTTTCGGCGATGAGCAGTTCTTC. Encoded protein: CASYGGFGDEQFF.

DNA of the CDR3: TGCGCCAGCAGTTCGGCTAGCGGGGGAGCCAACAATGAGCAGTTCTTC. Residues: CASSSASGGANNEQFF. This chain joins TRBV5-1 and TRBJ2-1; 10 positions match TRBD2. The CDR3 sequence is 16 residues long. Trimming took 5 bases from V and 5 from J; bases not matched to a gene: 10. In germline, CDR1 is SGHRS, CDR2 YFSETQ.

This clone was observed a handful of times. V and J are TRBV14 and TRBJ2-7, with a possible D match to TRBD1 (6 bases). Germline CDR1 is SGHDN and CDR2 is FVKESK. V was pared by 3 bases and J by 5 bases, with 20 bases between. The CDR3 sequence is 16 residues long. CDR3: CASSHSRGQGLDEQYF. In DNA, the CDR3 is TGTGCCAGCAGCCACTCCCGCGGCCAGGGGCTCGACGAGCAGTACTTC.

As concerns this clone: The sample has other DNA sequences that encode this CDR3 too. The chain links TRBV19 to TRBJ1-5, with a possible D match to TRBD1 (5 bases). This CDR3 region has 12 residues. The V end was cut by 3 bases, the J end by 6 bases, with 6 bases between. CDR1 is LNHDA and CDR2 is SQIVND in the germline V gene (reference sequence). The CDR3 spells CASSIGGQPQHF. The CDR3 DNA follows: TGTGCCAGTAGTATCGGGGGTCAGCCCCAGCATTTT. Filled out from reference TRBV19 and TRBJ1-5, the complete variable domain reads DGGITQSPKYLFRKEGQNVTLSCEQNLNHDAMYWYRQDPGQGLRLIYYSQIVNDFQKGDIAEGYSVSREKKESFPLTVTSAQKNPTAFYLCASSIGGQPQHFGDGTRLSIL.

CDR3 in DNA: TGCGCCAGCAGCTCGGACCACACTGAAGCTTTCTTT. This sequence encodes CASSSDHTEAFF. The rearrangement uses TRBV5-1 and TRBJ1-1, with unresolved D. There are 12 residues in the CDR3. Trimming removed 3 bases from V and 3 bases from J, with 6 bases in between. Germline values: CDR1 SGHRS, CDR2 YFSETQ.

The CDR3 nucleotides read TGTGCCAGCACTATGGGTGACGCCGGGGAGCTGTTTTTT. It translates to CASTMGDAGELFF. The genes are TRBV12-3 or TRBV12-4 and TRBJ2-2; D not resolved. This CDR3 is 13 amino acids long. The V gene lost 7 bases and the J gene lost 6 bases, with 12 bases spanning the gap.

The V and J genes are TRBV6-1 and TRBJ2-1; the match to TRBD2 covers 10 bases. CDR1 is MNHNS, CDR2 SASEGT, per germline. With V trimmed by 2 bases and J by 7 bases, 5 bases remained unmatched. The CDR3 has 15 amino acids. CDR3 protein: CASSEIAGGRNEQFF. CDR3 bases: TGTGCCAGCAGTGAAATAGCGGGGGGTCGGAATGAGCAGTTCTTC.

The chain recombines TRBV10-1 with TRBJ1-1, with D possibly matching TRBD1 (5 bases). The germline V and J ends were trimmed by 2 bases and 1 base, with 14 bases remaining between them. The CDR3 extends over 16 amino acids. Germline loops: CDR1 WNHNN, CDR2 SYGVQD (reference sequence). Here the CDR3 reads CASSEMVGRGNTEAFF. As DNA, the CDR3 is TGCGCCAGCAGTGAGATGGTAGGAAGGGGGAACACTGAAGCTTTCTTT.

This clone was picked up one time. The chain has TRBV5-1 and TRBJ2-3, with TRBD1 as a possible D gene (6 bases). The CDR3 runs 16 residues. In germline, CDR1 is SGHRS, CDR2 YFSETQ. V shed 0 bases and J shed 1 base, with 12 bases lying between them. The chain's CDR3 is CASSLAWGRGTDTQYF. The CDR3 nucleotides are TGCGCCAGCAGCTTGGCCTGGGGGCGAGGCACAGATACGCAGTATTTT.

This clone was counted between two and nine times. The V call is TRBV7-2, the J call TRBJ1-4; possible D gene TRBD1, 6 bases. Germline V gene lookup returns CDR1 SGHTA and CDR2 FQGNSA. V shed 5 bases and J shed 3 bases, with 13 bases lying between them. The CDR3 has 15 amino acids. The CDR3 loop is CASSLRNRANEKLFF. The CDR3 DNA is TGTGCCAGCAGCCTCCGGAACAGGGCTAATGAAAAACTGTTTTTT.